This T cell receptor beta chain was recorded in a study of blood T cells in healthy people across ages. Findings of the study overall: Strongly correlated with naive T cell percentage was TCR beta diversity.

This clonotype showed up just a few times. The antigen is undetermined. Primers used in a second PCR of about 7 to 12 cycles were a sample-barcoded 5' primer and a J-beta primer mix. From the 5' RACE reads, TCRdb called clonotypes with MiXCR, one entry per CDR3 protein. The repertoire holds about 800,000 distinct CDR3 sequences, with just under 25% as singletons. Germline V gives CDR1 MNHNS, CDR2 SASEGT. The CDR3 is 13 amino acids. Trimming cost V 3 bases and J 4 bases, with 8 bases left between them. The same specimen was also included in a second study, on T cells of mothers and their children. That publication notes: The sample comes from nine or ten healthy Caucasian donors: mothers and children.

This TCR was sampled from a boy between 5 and 17 years old in good health. J is TRBJ2-3 and V is TRBV6-1; D is unclear. What was sequenced was blood. The CDR3 region has the DNA TGTGCCAGCAGTGAGGGGATCTCAGATACGCAGTATTTT. Translating gives CASSEGISDTQYF.